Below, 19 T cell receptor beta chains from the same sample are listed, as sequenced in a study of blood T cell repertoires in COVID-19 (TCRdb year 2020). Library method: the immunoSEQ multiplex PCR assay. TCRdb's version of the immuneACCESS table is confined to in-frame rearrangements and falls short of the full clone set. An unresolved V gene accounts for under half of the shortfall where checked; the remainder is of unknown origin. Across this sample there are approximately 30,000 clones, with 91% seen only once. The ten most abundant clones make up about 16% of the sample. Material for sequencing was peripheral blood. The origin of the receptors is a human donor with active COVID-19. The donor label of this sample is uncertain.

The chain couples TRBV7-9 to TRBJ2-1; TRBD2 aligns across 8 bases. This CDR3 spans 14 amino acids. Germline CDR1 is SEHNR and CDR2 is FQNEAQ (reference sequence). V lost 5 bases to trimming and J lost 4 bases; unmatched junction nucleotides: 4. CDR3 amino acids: CASSTIAGYNEQFF. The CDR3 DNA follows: TGTGCCAGCAGCACCATAGCGGGGTACAATGAGCAGTTCTTC.

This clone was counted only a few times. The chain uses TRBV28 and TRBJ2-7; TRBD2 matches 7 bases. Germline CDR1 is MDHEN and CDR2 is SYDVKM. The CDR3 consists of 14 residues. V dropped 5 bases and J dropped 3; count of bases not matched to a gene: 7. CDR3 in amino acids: CASSPRERGYEQYF. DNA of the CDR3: TGTGCCAGCAGTCCCCGGGAGCGGGGCTACGAGCAGTACTTC.

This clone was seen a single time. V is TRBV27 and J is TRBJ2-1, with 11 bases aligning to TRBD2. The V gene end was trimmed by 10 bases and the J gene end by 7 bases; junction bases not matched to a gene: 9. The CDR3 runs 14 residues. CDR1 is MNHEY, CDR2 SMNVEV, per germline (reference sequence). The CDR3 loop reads CAIRGLAGGNEQFF. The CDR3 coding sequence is TGTGCCATCAGAGGACTAGCGGGTGGAAATGAGCAGTTCTTC.

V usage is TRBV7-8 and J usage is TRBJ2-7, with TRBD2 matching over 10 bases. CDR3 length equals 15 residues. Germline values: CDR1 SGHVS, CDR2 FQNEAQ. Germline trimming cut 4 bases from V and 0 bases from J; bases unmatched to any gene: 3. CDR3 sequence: CASSSSGSRSYEQYF. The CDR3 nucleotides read TGTGCCAGCAGCTCTAGCGGGAGTCGCTCCTACGAGCAGTACTTC.

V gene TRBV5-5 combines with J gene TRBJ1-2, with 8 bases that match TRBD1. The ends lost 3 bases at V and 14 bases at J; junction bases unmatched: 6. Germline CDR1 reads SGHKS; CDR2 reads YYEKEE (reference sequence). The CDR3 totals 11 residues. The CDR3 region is CASSWGQDETF. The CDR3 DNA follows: TGTGCCAGCAGCTGGGGACAGGACGAAACCTTC. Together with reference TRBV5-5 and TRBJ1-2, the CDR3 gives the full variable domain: DAGVTQSPTHLIKTRGQQVTLRCSPISGHKSVSWYQQVLGQGPQFIFQYYEKEERGRGNFPDRFSARQFPNYSSELNVNALLLGDSALYLCASSWGQDETFGSGTRLTVV.

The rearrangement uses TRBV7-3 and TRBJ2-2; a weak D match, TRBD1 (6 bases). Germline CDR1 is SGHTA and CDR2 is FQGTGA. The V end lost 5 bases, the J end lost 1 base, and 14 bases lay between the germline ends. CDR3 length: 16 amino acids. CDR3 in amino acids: CASSRSDRRNTGELFF. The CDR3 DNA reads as TGTGCCAGCAGCCGGTCTGACAGGAGGAACACCGGGGAGCTGTTTTTT.

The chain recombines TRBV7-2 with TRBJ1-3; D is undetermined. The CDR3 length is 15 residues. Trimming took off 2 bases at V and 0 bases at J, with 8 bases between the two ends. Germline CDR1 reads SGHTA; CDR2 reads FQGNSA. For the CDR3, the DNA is TGTGCCAGCAGCTTAATGCCGGTCTCTGGAAACACCATATATTTT. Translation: CASSLMPVSGNTIYF.

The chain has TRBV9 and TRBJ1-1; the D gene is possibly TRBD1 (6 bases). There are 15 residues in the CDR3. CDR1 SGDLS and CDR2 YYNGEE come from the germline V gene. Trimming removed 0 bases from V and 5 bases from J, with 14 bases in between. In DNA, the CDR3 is TGTGCCAGCAGCGTAGCTGTGGGGGCTGGGACTGAAGCTTTCTTT. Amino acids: CASSVAVGAGTEAFF.

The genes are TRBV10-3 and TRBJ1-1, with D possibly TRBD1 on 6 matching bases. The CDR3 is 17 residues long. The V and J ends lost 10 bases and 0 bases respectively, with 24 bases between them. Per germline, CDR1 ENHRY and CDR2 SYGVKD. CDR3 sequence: CATNDDRRSRMNTEAFF. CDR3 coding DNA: TGTGCCACCAACGATGACAGGCGCTCGAGGATGAACACTGAAGCTTTCTTT.

The CDR3 DNA follows: TGCGCCAGCAGCCAAGATTACAGGGGGCTCCTTACCAACTATGGCTACACCTTC. Protein product: CASSQDYRGLLTNYGYTF. The chain couples TRBV4-1 to TRBJ1-2, with 9 bases aligning to TRBD1. The V and J ends lost 0 bases and 2 bases, in that order; junction bases with no gene match: 10. The CDR3 loop spans 18 amino acids. In germline, CDR1 is MGHRA, CDR2 YSYEKL.

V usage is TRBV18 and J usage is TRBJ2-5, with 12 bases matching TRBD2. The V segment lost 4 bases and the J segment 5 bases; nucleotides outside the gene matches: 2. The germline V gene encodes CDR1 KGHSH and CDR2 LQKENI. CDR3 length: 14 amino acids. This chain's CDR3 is CASSRTSGKETQYF. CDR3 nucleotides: TGTGCCAGCTCACGGACTAGCGGGAAGGAGACCCAGTACTTC.

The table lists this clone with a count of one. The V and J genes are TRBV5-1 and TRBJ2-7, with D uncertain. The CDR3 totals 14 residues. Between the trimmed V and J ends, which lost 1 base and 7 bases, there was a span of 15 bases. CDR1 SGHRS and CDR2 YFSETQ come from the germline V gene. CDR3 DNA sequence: TGCGCCAGCAGCTTGACGCGAGGAATATCAGAGCAGTACTTC. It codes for CASSLTRGISEQYF.

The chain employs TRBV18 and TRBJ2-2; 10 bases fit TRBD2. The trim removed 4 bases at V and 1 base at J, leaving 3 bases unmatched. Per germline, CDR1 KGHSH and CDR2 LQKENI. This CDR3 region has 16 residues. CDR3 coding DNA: TGTGCCAGCTCACTCACTAGCGGGGTGAACACCGGGGAGCTGTTTTTT. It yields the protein CASSLTSGVNTGELFF.

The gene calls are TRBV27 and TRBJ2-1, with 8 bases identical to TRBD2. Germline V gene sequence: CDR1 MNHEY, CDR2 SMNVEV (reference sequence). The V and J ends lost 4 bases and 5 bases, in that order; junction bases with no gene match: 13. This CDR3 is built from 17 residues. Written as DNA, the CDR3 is TGTGCCAGCAGTTCCTACCAACTAGCGGACCTCCACAATGAGCAGTTCTTC. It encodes CASSSYQLADLHNEQFF.

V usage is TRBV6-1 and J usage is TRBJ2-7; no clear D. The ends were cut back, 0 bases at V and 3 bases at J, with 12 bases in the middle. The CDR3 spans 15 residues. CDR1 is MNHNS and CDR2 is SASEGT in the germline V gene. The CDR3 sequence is CASSEARLSFYEQYF. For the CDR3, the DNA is TGTGCCAGCAGTGAAGCCAGACTGTCTTTCTACGAGCAGTACTTC.

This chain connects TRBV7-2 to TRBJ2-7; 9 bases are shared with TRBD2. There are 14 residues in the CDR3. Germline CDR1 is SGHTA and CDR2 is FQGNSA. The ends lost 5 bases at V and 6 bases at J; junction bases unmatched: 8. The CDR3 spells CASSPGLASPEQYF. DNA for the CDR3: TGTGCCAGCAGCCCTGGACTAGCGAGTCCCGAGCAGTACTTC.

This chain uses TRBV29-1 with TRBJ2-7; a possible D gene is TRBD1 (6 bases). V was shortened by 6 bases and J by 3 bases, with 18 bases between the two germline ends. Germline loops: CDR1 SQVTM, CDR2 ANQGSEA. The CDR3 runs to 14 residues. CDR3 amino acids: CSVPPGQKDYEQYF. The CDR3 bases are TGCAGCGTGCCACCGGGACAAAAGGACTACGAGCAGTACTTC.

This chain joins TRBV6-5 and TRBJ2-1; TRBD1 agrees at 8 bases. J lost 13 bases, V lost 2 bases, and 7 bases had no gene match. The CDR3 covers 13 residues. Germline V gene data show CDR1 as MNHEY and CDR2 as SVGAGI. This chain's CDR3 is CASSYRQGLDQFF. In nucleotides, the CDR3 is TGTGCCAGCAGTTACCGACAGGGGCTAGATCAGTTCTTC.

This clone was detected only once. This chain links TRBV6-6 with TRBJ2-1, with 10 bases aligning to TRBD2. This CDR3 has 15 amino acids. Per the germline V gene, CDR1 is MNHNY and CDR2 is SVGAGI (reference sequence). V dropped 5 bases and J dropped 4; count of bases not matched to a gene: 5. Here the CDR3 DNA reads TGTGCCAGCAGTGGAGCGGGAGGGCCTTACAATGAGCAGTTCTTC. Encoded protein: CASSGAGGPYNEQFF.